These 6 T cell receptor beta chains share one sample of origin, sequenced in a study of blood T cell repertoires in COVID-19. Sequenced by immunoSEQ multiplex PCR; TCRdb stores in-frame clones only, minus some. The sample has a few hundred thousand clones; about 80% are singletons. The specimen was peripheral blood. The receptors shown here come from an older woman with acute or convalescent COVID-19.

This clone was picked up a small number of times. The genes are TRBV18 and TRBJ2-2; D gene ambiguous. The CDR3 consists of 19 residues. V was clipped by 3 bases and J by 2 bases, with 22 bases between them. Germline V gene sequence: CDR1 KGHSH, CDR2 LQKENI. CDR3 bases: TGTGCCAGCTCACCGTTCATCTCAGTCCCAGTTCAAAACACCGGGGAGCTGTTTTTT. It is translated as CASSPFISVPVQNTGELFF. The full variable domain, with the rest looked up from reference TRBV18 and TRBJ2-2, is NAGVMQNPRHLVRRRGQEARLRCSPMKGHSHVYWYRQLPEEGLKFMVYLQKENIIDESGMPKERFSAEFPKEGPSILRIQQVVRGDSAAYFCASSPFISVPVQNTGELFFGEGSRLTVL.

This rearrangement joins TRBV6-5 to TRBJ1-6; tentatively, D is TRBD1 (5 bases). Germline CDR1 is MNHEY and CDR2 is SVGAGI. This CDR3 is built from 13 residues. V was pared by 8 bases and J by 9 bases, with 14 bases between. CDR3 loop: CASSRVWGSPLHF. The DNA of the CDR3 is TGTGCCAGCTCCAGGGTTTGGGGTTCACCCCTCCACTTT.

CDR3 DNA sequence: TGTGCCAGCAGTCCCCGGACAGGAGGAACCGGGGAGCTGTTTTTT. Encoded protein: CASSPRTGGTGELFF. This chain joins TRBV3-1 (or the pseudogene TRBV3-2) and TRBJ2-2, with 7 bases identical to TRBD1. With V trimmed by 6 bases and J by 5 bases, 9 bases remained unmatched. The CDR3 contains 15 residues. Per the germline V gene, CDR1 is LGHDT and CDR2 is YNNKEL (reference sequence).

The CDR3 DNA reads as TGTGCCATCAGTGAGCTGCAGGGTGCCGGGGAGCTGTTTTTT. This translates into CAISELQGAGELFF. The rearrangement uses TRBV10-3 and TRBJ2-2; D possibly corresponds to TRBD1 (5 bases). Germline V CDR1 and CDR2: ENHRY, SYGVKD. The CDR3 spans 14 residues. V shed 2 bases and J shed 6 bases, with 10 bases lying between them.

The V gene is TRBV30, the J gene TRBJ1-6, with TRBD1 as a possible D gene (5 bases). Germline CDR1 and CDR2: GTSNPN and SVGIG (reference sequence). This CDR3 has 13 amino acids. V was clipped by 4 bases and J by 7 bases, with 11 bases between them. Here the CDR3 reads CAWTDGGNSPLHF. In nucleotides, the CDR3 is TGTGCCTGGACGGACGGGGGAAATTCACCCCTCCACTTT.

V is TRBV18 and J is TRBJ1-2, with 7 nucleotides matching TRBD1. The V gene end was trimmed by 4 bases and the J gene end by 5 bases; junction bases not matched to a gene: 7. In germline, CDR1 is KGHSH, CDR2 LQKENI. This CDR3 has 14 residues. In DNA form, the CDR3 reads TGTGCCAGCTCACTACCGGGGACAGATTATGGCTACACCTTC. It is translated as CASSLPGTDYGYTF.